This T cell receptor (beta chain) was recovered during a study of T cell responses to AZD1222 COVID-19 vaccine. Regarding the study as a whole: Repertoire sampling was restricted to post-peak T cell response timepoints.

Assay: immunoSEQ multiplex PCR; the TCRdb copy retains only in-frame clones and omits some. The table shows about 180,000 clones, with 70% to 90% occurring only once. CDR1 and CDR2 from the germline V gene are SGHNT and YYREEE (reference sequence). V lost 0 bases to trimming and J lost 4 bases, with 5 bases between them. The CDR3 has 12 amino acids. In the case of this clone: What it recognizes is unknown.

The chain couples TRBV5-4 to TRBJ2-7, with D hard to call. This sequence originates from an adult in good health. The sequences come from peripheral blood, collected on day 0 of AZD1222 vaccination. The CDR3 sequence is CASSLDGYEQYF. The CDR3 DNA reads TGTGCCAGCAGCTTGGACGGGTACGAGCAGTACTTC.